The 32 T cell receptor beta chains below were found in one sample sequenced in a study of cytomegalovirus exposure and HLA in healthy donors (dated 2017 in TCRdb). Preparation of the library involved the immunoSEQ multiplex PCR assay. A mixture of 60 forward primers for TCR Vbeta segments and 13 reverse primers for TCR Jbeta segments was used in the multiplex PCR. Here the immuneACCESS table is served through TCRdb, limited to in-frame sequences with V and J called. Missing clones are a known gap in these copies; in checked studies unresolved V genes cover under half, and the rest lacks a known reason. The sample yields over 150,000 clones; about 75% were counted once. Of the sample, 3% falls within the top ten clones. Sequencing was performed on PBMCs. These receptor sequences come from a woman in her forties or fifties in good health and CMV-seropositive.

This clone was counted between two and nine times. The chain links TRBV5-8 to TRBJ2-7, with 11 bases fitting TRBD2. The CDR3 runs 15 residues. Trimming took 3 bases from V and 6 from J; bases not matched to a gene: 8. From germline, CDR1 is SGHTS and CDR2 YDEGEE. This chain's CDR3 is CASSYIPTSGVEQYF. CDR3 coding DNA: TGTGCCAGCAGCTATATACCGACTAGCGGGGTCGAGCAGTACTTC.

This sequence joins TRBV2 and TRBJ1-6; no reliable D call. The ends were cut back, 4 bases at V and 6 bases at J, with 13 bases in the middle. The V gene's germline CDR1 is SNHLY and CDR2 FYNNEI. This CDR3 contains 15 residues. The CDR3 nucleotides are TGTGCCAGCAGTGCAAACCGGGTAATTAATTCACCCCTCCACTTT. Amino acids: CASSANRVINSPLHF. Combining the CDR3 with reference TRBV2 and TRBJ1-6 gives the whole variable domain EPEVTQTPSHQVTQMGQEVILRCVPISNHLYFYWYRQILGQKVEFLVSFYNNEISEKSEIFDDQFSVERPDGSNFTLKIRSTKLEDSAMYFCASSANRVINSPLHFGNGTRLTVT.

The chain employs TRBV19 and TRBJ2-1, with TRBD2 as a possible D gene (6 bases). The V gene's germline CDR1 is LNHDA and CDR2 SQIVND (reference sequence). Trimming removed 5 bases from V and 10 bases from J, with 9 bases in between. This CDR3 region has 11 residues. CDR3 DNA sequence: TGTGCCAGTAGTTGGCGGGGAGAGCAGTTCTTC. It codes for CASSWRGEQFF.

This sequence joins TRBV5-1 and TRBJ1-3; 10 nucleotides match TRBD1. With V trimmed by 4 bases and J by 4 bases, 5 bases remained unmatched. CDR3 length equals 15 residues. CDR1 SGHRS and CDR2 YFSETQ come from the germline V gene. In nucleotides, the CDR3 is TGCGCCAGCAGCGGGGGACAGGGGAAAGGAAACACCATATATTTT. Its protein is CASSGGQGKGNTIYF.

The V and J genes are TRBV2 and TRBJ2-7; D call uncertain. The CDR3 consists of 13 residues. Per germline, CDR1 SNHLY and CDR2 FYNNEI. The V end lost 3 bases, the J end lost 5 bases, and 11 bases lay between the germline ends. Here the CDR3 DNA reads TGTGCCAGCAGTGACGTAGAATTGAACGAGCAGTACTTC. This sequence encodes CASSDVELNEQYF.

This chain links TRBV11-2 with TRBJ2-5; TRBD1 might be the D (5 bases). The CDR3 runs 14 residues. The V end lost 4 bases, the J end lost 3 bases, and 12 bases lay between the germline ends. Germline assignment: CDR1 SGHAT and CDR2 FQNNGV. CDR3 sequence (DNA): TGTGCCAGCAGCTCAACAGGTCCTAAAGAGACCCAGTACTTC. This codes for CASSSTGPKETQYF.

The chain joins TRBV4-1 to TRBJ2-3; the D gene is possibly TRBD2 (5 bases). CDR1 is MGHRA, CDR2 YSYEKL, per germline. The CDR3 spans 15 residues. The V end was cut by 4 bases, the J end by 2 bases, with 13 bases between. The CDR3 DNA reads as TGCGCCAGCAGCCTGACTAAGGGCAACACAGATACGCAGTATTTT. Encoded protein: CASSLTKGNTDTQYF.

The chain recombines TRBV6-5 with TRBJ2-1, with a weak D call TRBD2 (6 bases). The CDR3 loop spans 15 amino acids. CDR1 is MNHEY and CDR2 is SVGAGI in the germline V gene. The germline V and J ends were trimmed by 3 bases and 0 bases, with 9 bases remaining between them. CDR3 sequence (DNA): TGTGCCAGCAGTTATACCGGGAGCTCCTACAATGAGCAGTTCTTC. It is translated as CASSYTGSSYNEQFF.

The chain employs TRBV4-2 and TRBJ2-1; 11 nucleotides align to TRBD2. With V trimmed by 0 bases and J by 9 bases, 7 bases remained unmatched. CDR1 LGHNA and CDR2 YNFKEQ come from the germline V gene. This CDR3 contains 16 residues. The CDR3 spells CASSQDDSGGAGEQFF. The CDR3 DNA follows: TGTGCCAGCAGCCAAGATGATAGCGGGGGGGCCGGTGAGCAGTTCTTC.

The CDR3 DNA reads as TGTGCCAGCAGCCAAGAGGACAGCTATGCAGAGACCCAGTACTTC. Its protein is CASSQEDSYAETQYF. The rearrangement links TRBV7-8 to TRBJ2-5; weak D call: TRBD1 (6 bases). This CDR3 has 15 amino acids. V was cut by 5 bases and J by 4 bases, with 17 bases left in between. Germline V CDR1 and CDR2: SGHVS, FQNEAQ.

The V and J genes are TRBV28 and TRBJ2-2; TRBD1 aligns across 9 bases. J lost 5 bases, V lost 4 bases, and 5 bases had no gene match. CDR3 length equals 15 residues. Germline assignment: CDR1 MDHEN and CDR2 SYDVKM. CDR3 sequence reads: CASSSPGQGTGELFF. The CDR3 DNA reads TGTGCCAGCAGTTCTCCGGGACAGGGTACCGGGGAGCTGTTTTTT.

The chain joins TRBV5-1 to TRBJ1-1, with D hard to call. The CDR3 spans 14 residues. Germline values: CDR1 SGHRS, CDR2 YFSETQ. The V end lost 6 bases, the J end lost 0 bases, and 12 bases lay between the germline ends. DNA of the CDR3: TGCGCCAGCAACAAGGAGACGCTGAACACTGAAGCTTTCTTT. This gives the protein CASNKETLNTEAFF. The full variable domain, its missing parts supplied by reference TRBV5-1 and TRBJ1-1, is KAGVTQTPRYLIKTRGQQVTLSCSPISGHRSVSWYQQTPGQGLQFLFEYFSETQRNKGNFPGRFSGRQFSNSRSEMNVSTLELGDSALYLCASNKETLNTEAFFGQGTRLTVV.

This clone was picked up one time. The genes are TRBV5-1 and TRBJ1-2, with D possibly matching TRBD1 (5 bases). The CDR3 runs 14 residues. Trimming shortened V by 4 bases and J by 5 bases, and 15 bases separated the two germline ends. The germline V gene encodes CDR1 SGHRS and CDR2 YFSETQ. CDR3 in amino acids: CASSPDGGGYGYTF. The CDR3 DNA is TGCGCCAGCAGCCCGGACGGGGGAGGATATGGCTACACCTTC.

This sequence joins TRBV7-9 and TRBJ2-7, with 7 bases lining up with TRBD1. This CDR3 region has 14 residues. Germline values: CDR1 SEHNR, CDR2 FQNEAQ (reference sequence). Trimming took 5 bases from V and 7 from J; bases not matched to a gene: 11. DNA for the CDR3: TGTGCCAGCAGCCCGCGACAGGGATATAGGGAGCAGTACTTC. This sequence encodes CASSPRQGYREQYF.

This chain uses TRBV19 with TRBJ1-1, with 8 nucleotides matching TRBD1. Germline V gene sequence: CDR1 LNHDA, CDR2 SQIVND (reference sequence). V lost 10 bases, J lost 0 bases, and 7 bases stayed unmatched. The CDR3 runs to 14 residues. CDR3 sequence reads: CATKRTGMNTEAFF. For the CDR3, the DNA is TGTGCCACTAAACGGACAGGGATGAACACTGAAGCTTTCTTT.

CDR3 in DNA: TGTGCCAGCAGTTGGGTACCGGGACAGTTGGCAGATACGCAGTATTTT. Its translation: CASSWVPGQLADTQYF. This chain links TRBV6-5 with TRBJ2-3; TRBD1 aligns across 7 bases. This CDR3 is 16 amino acids long. CDR1 and CDR2 from the germline V gene are MNHEY and SVGAGI. Trimming cost V 4 bases and J 4 bases; bases outside gene matches: 11.

This clone was picked up one time. The rearrangement links TRBV5-1 to TRBJ2-7, with D perhaps TRBD1 (7 bases). V was pared by 0 bases and J by 7 bases, with 17 bases between. Germline CDR1 and CDR2: SGHRS and YFSETQ. CDR3 length equals 15 residues. In nucleotides, the CDR3 is TGCGCCAGCAGCTTGGCCGGGACAGCTGGGAGGGAGCAGTACTTC. It yields the protein CASSLAGTAGREQYF.

This clone was observed a handful of times. The chain joins TRBV9 to TRBJ2-1; 7 bases match TRBD1. The germline CDR1 and CDR2 sequences are SGDLS and YYNGEE. The CDR3 totals 16 residues. With 3 bases clipped from V and 7 bases from J, the junction kept 13 bases outside the gene matches. CDR3 bases: TGTGCCAGCAGCGCCCGGACAGGCCCCCCGGGAAATGAGCAGTTCTTC. Its protein product is CASSARTGPPGNEQFF. The full variable domain, with the rest looked up from reference TRBV9 and TRBJ2-1, is DSGVTQTPKHLITATGQRVTLRCSPRSGDLSVYWYQQSLDQGLQFLIQYYNGEERAKGNILERFSAQQFPDLHSELNLSSLELGDSALYFCASSARTGPPGNEQFFGPGTRLTVL.

J is TRBJ2-3 and V is TRBV7-6, with 8 bases aligning to TRBD2. Germline CDR1 SGHVS, CDR2 FNYEAQ. The CDR3 consists of 15 residues. The ends lost 2 bases at V and 1 base at J; junction bases unmatched: 2. The CDR3 loop reads CASSLRRGGTDTQYF. The CDR3 nucleotides are TGTGCCAGCAGCTTAAGGCGGGGGGGCACAGATACGCAGTATTTT.

CDR3 protein: CASSRPGHQKRGTEAFF. Here the CDR3 DNA reads TGTGCCAGCAGCCGGCCGGGACACCAAAAAAGGGGCACTGAAGCTTTCTTT. The chain uses TRBV5-8 and TRBJ1-1; tentatively, D is TRBD1 (6 bases). V was trimmed by 4 bases and J by 4 bases, leaving 23 bases between them. The germline CDR1 and CDR2 sequences are SGHTS and YDEGEE. CDR3 length: 17 residues.

The chain couples TRBV5-1 to TRBJ2-7, with TRBD2 matching 10 bases. Germline V lookup: CDR1 SGHRS, CDR2 YFSETQ. CDR3 length: 16 amino acids. With V trimmed by 3 bases and J by 7 bases, 13 bases remained unmatched. As DNA, the CDR3 is TGCGCCAGCAGCTCGACCCCGGGACTAGCGACGGGGGAGCAGTACTTC. This translates into CASSSTPGLATGEQYF.

The rearrangement links TRBV5-4 to TRBJ2-5; 11 nucleotides line up with TRBD2. CDR1 and CDR2 from the germline V gene are SGHNT and YYREEE (reference sequence). V shed 1 base and J 5 bases; nucleotides not matched to a gene: 7. CDR3 length: 16 amino acids. DNA for the CDR3: TGTGCCAGCAGCTTGTTTAGCGGGGGGGCTCGCGAGACCCAGTACTTC. Translated, it gives CASSLFSGGARETQYF. The full variable domain, with the rest looked up from reference TRBV5-4 and TRBJ2-5, is ETGVTQSPTHLIKTRGQQVTLRCSSQSGHNTVSWYQQALGQGPQFIFQYYREEENGRGNFPPRFSGLQFPNYSSELNVNALELDDSALYLCASSLFSGGARETQYFGPGTRLLVL.

This rearrangement joins TRBV5-4 to TRBJ1-2; TRBD1 aligns across 12 bases. Germline-derived CDR1 and CDR2 are SGHNT and YYREEE (reference sequence). There are 15 residues in the CDR3. The ends lost 3 bases at V and 6 bases at J; junction bases unmatched: 6. CDR3 sequence (DNA): TGTGCCAGCAGCTCGCCGGGACAGGGGGCGGATGGCTACACCTTC. Its translation is CASSSPGQGADGYTF.

The gene calls are TRBV7-2 and TRBJ1-5; 10 bases agree with TRBD1. Germline trimming cut 5 bases from V and 6 bases from J; bases unmatched to any gene: 7. CDR1 is SGHTA, CDR2 FQGNSA, per germline. The CDR3 runs to 15 residues. The CDR3 nucleotides read TGTGCCAGCAGCAGGGACAGGGGTAGGGGTCAGCCCCAGCATTTT. As protein: CASSRDRGRGQPQHF.

Concerning this clone: The junction departs from the called germline gene at one end, perhaps through a read error. The chain joins TRBV10-1 to TRBJ2-1, with D perhaps TRBD1 (6 bases). The CDR3 sequence is 13 residues long. CDR1 WNHNN and CDR2 SYGVQD come from the germline V gene (reference sequence). The CDR3 reads CASSGPRDTFSIF. Here the CDR3 DNA reads TGCGCCAGCAGTGGGCCTAGGGACACCTTCTCGATCTTC.

The V and J genes are TRBV27 and TRBJ1-5, with D possibly TRBD1 on 6 matching bases. Germline CDR1 reads MNHEY; CDR2 reads SMNVEV (reference sequence). Trimming shortened V by 1 base and J by 3 bases, and 13 bases separated the two germline ends. There are 16 residues in the CDR3. The DNA for the CDR3 is TGTGCCAGCAGTTTATATAAGGGGGGGGCCAATCAGCCCCAGCATTTT. Translation gives CASSLYKGGANQPQHF.

The chain has TRBV7-9 and TRBJ1-2; D is undetermined. CDR3 length: 14 amino acids. With 2 bases removed from V and 4 bases from J, the gap between germline ends came to 11 bases. The germline CDR1 and CDR2 sequences are SEHNR and FQNEAQ (reference sequence). The CDR3 DNA sequence: TGTGCCAGCAGCTTAAGTGGAGGATCCTATGGCTACACCTTC. This translates into CASSLSGGSYGYTF.

This clone occurred once. V gene TRBV5-6 combines with J gene TRBJ2-2; 10 bases match TRBD2. From germline, CDR1 is SGHDT and CDR2 YYEEEE. The CDR3 runs to 16 residues. V lost 1 base to trimming and J lost 7 bases; unmatched junction nucleotides: 7. The CDR3 DNA follows: TGTGCCAGCAGCTTGAAAAGCGGGGGGGCGATCGGGGAGCTGTTTTTT. It encodes CASSLKSGGAIGELFF.

This sequence joins TRBV30 and TRBJ1-1, with TRBD1 matching over 9 bases. Germline lookup yields CDR1 GTSNPN and CDR2 SVGIG (reference sequence). After removal of 5 bases from V and 11 bases from J, the junction contained 15 bases not matched to a gene. The CDR3 contains 14 residues. CDR3 amino acids: CAWEGTGPNVYAFF. For the CDR3, the DNA is TGTGCCTGGGAGGGGACAGGGCCAAATGTGTATGCTTTCTTT.

The gene calls are TRBV7-9 and TRBJ1-2; no firm D call. The CDR3 totals 13 residues. From germline, CDR1 is SEHNR and CDR2 FQNEAQ (reference sequence). With 3 bases removed from V and 7 bases from J, the gap between germline ends came to 12 bases. CDR3 DNA: TGTGCCAGCAGCTTCTCCCGGGGTACTGGCTACACCTTC. It translates to CASSFSRGTGYTF.

This chain links TRBV19 with TRBJ2-3; 8 nucleotides match TRBD2. The germline CDR1 and CDR2 sequences are LNHDA and SQIVND (reference sequence). J was trimmed by 3 bases and V by 2 bases; bases with no gene match: 7. The CDR3 covers 16 residues. CDR3 nucleotides: TGTGCCAGTAGTATATTAGCGGGGAGGGTTACAGATACGCAGTATTTT. Protein: CASSILAGRVTDTQYF.

V usage is TRBV5-1 and J usage is TRBJ2-1; D unresolved. The ends were cut back, 7 bases at V and 0 bases at J, with 8 bases in the middle. The CDR3 is 13 residues long. Germline CDR1 and CDR2: SGHRS and YFSETQ. The CDR3 reads CASCPDSYNEQFF. DNA for the CDR3: TGCGCCAGCTGTCCAGACTCCTACAATGAGCAGTTCTTC.